Listed below are T cell receptor beta chains from one sample, sequenced in a study of cytomegalovirus exposure and HLA in healthy donors. Libraries were prepared by immunoSEQ multiplex PCR; TCRdb keeps only in-frame clonotypes and omits some of them. The data contain roughly 120,000 clones, 75% to 85% of them seen just once; the ten biggest clones take up 1.5% to 2.5%. The sequencing input was PBMCs. Receptor source: a young man in good health and CMV-seronegative. The CDR3 runs from the conserved cysteine through the conserved F or W. The D gene is left open where the match is weak. Some rows mark clone size as missing; the rest say once, few, many or name a class of expanded clone.

v_gene: TRBV5-4
len: 14
j_gene: TRBJ2-7
abundance: -
d_gene: TRBD2
CDR3nt: TGTGCCAGCAGCATCTGGACTAGTTTGATCGAGCAGTACTTC
CDR3aa: CASSIWTSLIEQYF

v_gene: TRBV18
len: 15
j_gene: TRBJ2-2
abundance: -
d_gene: -
CDR3nt: TGTGCCAGCTCACCTCTGACTTCCAACACCGGGGAGCTGTTTTTT
CDR3aa: CASSPLTSNTGELFF

v_gene: TRBV14
len: 13
j_gene: TRBJ1-6
abundance: -
d_gene: TRBD1
CDR3nt: TGTGCCAGCAGCCTGACAGGGGGATCACCCCTCCACTTT
CDR3aa: CASSLTGGSPLHF

v_gene: TRBV19
len: 13
j_gene: TRBJ2-1
abundance: -
d_gene: -
CDR3nt: TGTGCCAGTAATACAGGGCCTCTAAATGAGCAGTTCTTC
CDR3aa: CASNTGPLNEQFF

v_gene: TRBV7-3
len: 13
j_gene: TRBJ2-1
abundance: -
d_gene: -
CDR3nt: TGTGCCAGCAGCCCCACTAGGCGGGATGAGCAGTTCTTC
CDR3aa: CASSPTRRDEQFF

v_gene: TRBV7-2
len: 14
j_gene: TRBJ2-3
abundance: -
d_gene: -
CDR3nt: TGTGCCAGCAGCTTATCCCAGGGGAGGGATGGGCAGTATTTT
CDR3aa: CASSLSQGRDGQYF

v_gene: TRBV28
len: 16
j_gene: TRBJ2-5
abundance: -
d_gene: TRBD2
CDR3nt: TGTGCCAGCAGTGCCCGGACTAGCGGGATTGAAGAGACCCAGTACTTC
CDR3aa: CASSARTSGIEETQYF

v_gene: TRBV4-1
len: 17
j_gene: TRBJ1-2
abundance: -
d_gene: TRBD1
CDR3nt: TGCGCCAGCAGCCAAGGTCCCAAAGGGGACAGGGCGATTGGCTACACCTTC
CDR3aa: CASSQGPKGDRAIGYTF

v_gene: TRBV6-6
len: 14
j_gene: TRBJ1-2
abundance: -
d_gene: TRBD1
CDR3nt: TGTGCCAGCAGGTCCGGGACAGGAGTCTTTGGCTACACCTTC
CDR3aa: CASRSGTGVFGYTF

v_gene: TRBV21-1
len: 16
j_gene: TRBJ2-4
abundance: -
d_gene: -
CDR3nt: TGTGCCAGCAGCATGGGACAGGTCCTAGCCAAAAACATTCAGTACTTC
CDR3aa: CASSMGQVLAKNIQYF

v_gene: TRBV15
len: 16
j_gene: TRBJ2-1
abundance: -
d_gene: -
CDR3nt: TGTGCCACCAGCAGAGATGGAGCGGGCCCCTACAATGAGCAGTTCTTC
CDR3aa: CATSRDGAGPYNEQFF

v_gene: TRBV18
len: 14
j_gene: TRBJ2-7
abundance: -
d_gene: TRBD1
CDR3nt: TGTGCCAGCTCACCAACAGGGGGCCTTTACGAGCAGTACTTC
CDR3aa: CASSPTGGLYEQYF

v_gene: TRBV2
len: 14
j_gene: TRBJ1-3
abundance: -
d_gene: -
CDR3nt: TGTGCCAGCAGAGAACAGGGTCCTGGAAACACCATATATTTT
CDR3aa: CASREQGPGNTIYF

v_gene: TRBV6-1
len: 17
j_gene: TRBJ2-5
abundance: few
d_gene: TRBD2
CDR3nt: TGTGCCAGCAGTGAACGGCTAGCGGGTGGACCACAAGAGACCCAGTACTTC
CDR3aa: CASSERLAGGPQETQYF

v_gene: TRBV5-6
len: 16
j_gene: TRBJ2-7
abundance: -
d_gene: -
CDR3nt: TGTGCCAGCAGCTTGCTATATAGCGATACAGCCTACGAGCAGTACTTC
CDR3aa: CASSLLYSDTAYEQYF

v_gene: TRBV30
len: 14
j_gene: TRBJ2-2
abundance: once
d_gene: -
CDR3nt: TGTGCCTGGAGCCTTACTTCTTACACCGGGGAGCTGTTTTTT
CDR3aa: CAWSLTSYTGELFF

v_gene: TRBV7-2
len: 14
j_gene: TRBJ2-3
abundance: once
d_gene: TRBD2
CDR3nt: TGTGCCAGCAGCGTCAGCGGGAGAGGGGATACGCAGTATTTT
CDR3aa: CASSVSGRGDTQYF

v_gene: TRBV30
len: 13
j_gene: TRBJ1-5
abundance: -
d_gene: -
CDR3nt: TGTGCCTGGAGCTACAGGGACAATCAGCCCCAGCATTTT
CDR3aa: CAWSYRDNQPQHF

v_gene: TRBV6-6
len: 14
j_gene: TRBJ2-3
abundance: few
d_gene: -
CDR3nt: TGTGCCAGCAGTTACTCCCTAGCGTTGGATACGCAGTATTTT
CDR3aa: CASSYSLALDTQYF

v_gene: TRBV19
len: 14
j_gene: TRBJ2-3
abundance: -
d_gene: TRBD2
CDR3nt: TGTGCCAGTAGTCTGGCGGGAGGCGTAGATACGCAGTATTTT
CDR3aa: CASSLAGGVDTQYF

v_gene: TRBV27
len: 15
j_gene: TRBJ2-7
abundance: few
d_gene: TRBD2
CDR3nt: TGTGCCAGCACCACTCTAGCGGGCCACACCTACGAGCAGTACTTC
CDR3aa: CASTTLAGHTYEQYF

v_gene: TRBV5-5
len: 14
j_gene: TRBJ2-5
abundance: -
d_gene: -
CDR3nt: TGTGCCTCAAACGTCGGGACTTTCCAAGAGACCCAGTACTTC
CDR3aa: CASNVGTFQETQYF